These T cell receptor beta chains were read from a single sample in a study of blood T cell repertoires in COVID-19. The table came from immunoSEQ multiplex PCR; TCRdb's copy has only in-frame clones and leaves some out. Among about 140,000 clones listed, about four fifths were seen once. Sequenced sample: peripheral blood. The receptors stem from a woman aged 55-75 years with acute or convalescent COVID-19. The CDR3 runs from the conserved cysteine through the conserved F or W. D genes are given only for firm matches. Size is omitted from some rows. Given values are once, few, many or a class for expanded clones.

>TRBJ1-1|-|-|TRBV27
CASSTLPRRGNTEAFF
TGTGCCAGCAGTACACTCCCTCGACGGGGAAACACTGAAGCTTTCTTT
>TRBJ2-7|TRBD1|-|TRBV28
CASSSPGTGSSEQYF
TGTGCCAGCAGTTCCCCCGGGACAGGGTCAAGCGAGCAGTACTTC
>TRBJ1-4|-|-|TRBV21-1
CASSKRTVEKLFF
TGTGCCAGCAGCAAAAGGACAGTAGAAAAACTGTTTTTT
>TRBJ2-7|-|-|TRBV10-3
CAISEGAGRGYEQYF
TGTGCCATCAGTGAGGGGGCGGGAAGGGGCTACGAGCAGTACTTC
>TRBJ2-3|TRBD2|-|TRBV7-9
CASSLHSGRGYTDTQYF
TGTGCCAGCAGCTTACATAGCGGGAGGGGATACACAGATACGCAGTATTTT
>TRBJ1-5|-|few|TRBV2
CASSEGADSQPQHF
TGTGCCAGCAGTGAAGGCGCAGACAGTCAGCCCCAGCATTTT
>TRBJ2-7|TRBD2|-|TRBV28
CASSSGTYEQYF
TGTGCCAGCAGTAGCGGGACCTACGAGCAGTACTTC
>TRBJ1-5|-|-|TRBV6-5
CASSLLPQGNQPQHF
TGTGCCAGCAGCCTACTCCCACAGGGCAATCAGCCCCAGCATTTT
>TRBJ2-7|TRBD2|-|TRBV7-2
CASSLGAGGPSEQYF
TGTGCCAGCAGCTTAGGGGCGGGAGGGCCGAGCGAGCAGTACTTC
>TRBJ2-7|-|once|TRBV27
CASSLRSRGPYEQYF
TGTGCCAGCAGTTTACGGTCCAGGGGCCCCTACGAGCAGTACTTC
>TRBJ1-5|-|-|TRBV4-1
CASSQATGSLGYPQHF
TGCGCCAGCAGCCAAGCTACGGGATCCCTAGGTTATCCCCAGCATTTT
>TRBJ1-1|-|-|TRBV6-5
CASGPPTRSEAFF
TGTGCCAGCGGCCCCCCCACCCGTTCTGAAGCTTTCTTT
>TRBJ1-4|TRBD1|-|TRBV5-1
CASSLGQGNRKLFF
TGCGCCAGCAGCTTGGGACAGGGGAATCGAAAACTGTTTTTT
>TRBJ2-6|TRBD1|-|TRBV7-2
CASSPTWGQGTGANVLTF
TGTGCCAGCAGCCCCACATGGGGACAGGGAACTGGGGCCAACGTCCTGACTTTC
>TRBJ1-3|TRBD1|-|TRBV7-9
CASSFRDSLILSGNTIYF
TGTGCCAGCAGCTTCCGGGACAGCCTAATTCTCTCTGGAAACACCATATATTTT
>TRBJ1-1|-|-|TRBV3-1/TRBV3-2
CASSRGVGATEAFF
TGTGCCAGCAGCCGGGGGGTGGGTGCCACTGAAGCTTTCTTT
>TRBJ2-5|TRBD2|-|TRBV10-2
CASSKGLAALQETQYF
TGCGCCAGCAGTAAGGGACTAGCGGCCCTCCAAGAGACCCAGTACTTC
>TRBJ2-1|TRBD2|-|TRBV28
CASRSGTSGSPEQFF
TGTGCCAGCAGATCTGGGACTAGCGGGAGTCCCGAGCAGTTCTTC
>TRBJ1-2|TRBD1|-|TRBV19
CASEPVPGQGTNYYGYTF
TGTGCCAGCGAGCCCGTCCCGGGACAGGGAACAAACTACTATGGCTACACCTTC
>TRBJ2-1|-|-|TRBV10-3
CAIKADRGNNEQFF
TGTGCCATCAAGGCGGACAGAGGGAACAATGAGCAGTTCTTC
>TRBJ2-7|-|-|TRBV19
CASSISGGGSYEQYF
TGTGCCAGTAGTATTTCAGGTGGGGGGTCCTACGAGCAGTACTTC
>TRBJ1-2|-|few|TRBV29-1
CSVVDSNYGYTF
TGCAGCGTTGTGGACAGTAACTATGGCTACACCTTC
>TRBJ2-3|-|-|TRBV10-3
CAISESRALWADTQYF
TGTGCCATCAGTGAGTCCAGGGCGCTGTGGGCAGATACGCAGTATTTT
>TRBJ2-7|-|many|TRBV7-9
CASSLEGGYEQYF
TGTGCCAGCAGCTTAGAAGGGGGCTACGAGCAGTACTTC
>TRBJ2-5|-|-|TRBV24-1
CATSAPGSETQYF
TGTGCCACCAGTGCCCCGGGTTCAGAGACCCAGTACTTC
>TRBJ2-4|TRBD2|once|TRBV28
CASSRLTGYPGLAGKNIQYF
TGTGCCAGCAGTAGGCTTACAGGGTACCCGGGACTAGCGGGCAAAAACATTCAGTACTTC
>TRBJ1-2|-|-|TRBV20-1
CSARGTNGYTF
TGCAGTGCTAGAGGGACAAATGGCTACACCTTC
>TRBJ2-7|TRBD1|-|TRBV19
CASSTQGQGYEQYF
TGTGCCAGTAGTACACAGGGACAGGGCTACGAGCAGTACTTC
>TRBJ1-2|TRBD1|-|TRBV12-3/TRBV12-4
CASSPQGVGGYTF
TGTGCCAGCAGTCCTCAGGGGGTTGGTGGCTACACCTTC
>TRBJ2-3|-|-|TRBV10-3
CAISDGASTDTQYF
TGTGCCATCAGTGATGGGGCTAGCACAGATACGCAGTATTTT
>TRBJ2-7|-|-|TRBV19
CASSKRDNYEQYF
TGTGCCAGTAGTAAGAGGGACAACTACGAGCAGTACTTC
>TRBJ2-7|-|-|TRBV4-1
CASSHTGFSYEQYF
TGCGCCAGCAGCCATACAGGGTTTTCCTACGAGCAGTACTTC
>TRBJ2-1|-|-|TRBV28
CASSLAQAYNEQFF
TGTGCCAGCAGTTTAGCGCAGGCCTACAATGAGCAGTTCTTC
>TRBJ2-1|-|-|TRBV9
CASSGGLSSYNEQFF
TGTGCCAGCAGCGGGGGACTCTCCTCCTACAATGAGCAGTTCTTC
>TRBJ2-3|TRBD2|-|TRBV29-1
CSVAPTSGSITDTQYF
TGCAGCGTCGCGCCAACTAGCGGGAGTATTACAGATACGCAGTATTTT
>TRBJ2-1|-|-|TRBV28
CASSTSASGGGEQFF
-
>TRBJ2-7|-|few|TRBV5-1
CASSRERAEQYF
TGCGCCAGCAGCCGGGAGCGGGCCGAGCAGTACTTC
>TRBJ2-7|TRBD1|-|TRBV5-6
CASSGGQVGYEQYF
TGTGCCAGCAGCGGCGGACAGGTGGGCTACGAGCAGTACTTC
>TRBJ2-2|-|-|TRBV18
CASSPIHTGELFF
TGTGCCAGCTCTCCCATCCACACCGGGGAGCTGTTTTTT
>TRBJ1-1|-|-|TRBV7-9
CASSSTYRMNTEAFF
TGTGCCAGCAGCTCAACCTACAGAATGAACACTGAAGCTTTCTTT
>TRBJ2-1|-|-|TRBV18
CASSPGPGDYNEQFF
TGTGCCAGCTCACCAGGTCCGGGGGATTACAATGAGCAGTTCTTC
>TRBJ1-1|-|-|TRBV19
CASRRGGDYMNTEAFF
TGTGCCAGTAGGCGCGGGGGCGATTACATGAACACTGAAGCTTTCTTT
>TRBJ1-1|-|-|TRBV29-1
CSVAGLNTEAFF
TGCAGCGTTGCTGGCCTGAACACTGAAGCTTTCTTT
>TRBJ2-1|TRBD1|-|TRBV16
CASSPGQYNEQFF
TGTGCCAGCAGCCCGGGACAGTACAATGAGCAGTTCTTC
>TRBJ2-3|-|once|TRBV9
CASSGGSPTDTQYF
TGTGCCAGCAGCGGCGGATCCCCCACAGATACGCAGTATTTT
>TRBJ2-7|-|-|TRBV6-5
CASGGSYEQYF
TGTGCCAGCGGGGGGAGCTACGAGCAGTACTTC
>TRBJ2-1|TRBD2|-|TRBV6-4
CASSAEISGSSYNEQFF
TGTGCCAGCAGTGCCGAGATCAGCGGGAGCTCCTACAATGAGCAGTTCTTC
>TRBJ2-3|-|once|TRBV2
CARGGQKSTDTQYF
TGTGCCAGGGGGGGGCAAAAGAGCACAGATACGCAGTATTTT
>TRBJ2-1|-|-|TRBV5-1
CASAKPGLSYNEQFF
TGCGCCAGCGCCAAACCGGGACTTTCCTACAATGAGCAGTTCTTC
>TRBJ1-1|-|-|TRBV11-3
CASSFGGNTEAFF
TGTGCCAGCAGCTTTGGAGGGAACACTGAAGCTTTCTTT
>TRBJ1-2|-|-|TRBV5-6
CASSFGREHGYTF
TGTGCCAGCAGCTTCGGCAGGGAACATGGCTACACCTTC
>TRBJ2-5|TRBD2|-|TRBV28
CASSIAGGPRETQYF
TGTGCCAGCTCTATAGCGGGAGGGCCACGGGAGACCCAGTACTTC